This T cell receptor beta chain is drawn from a study of control samples from healthy donors and cancer patients. This clone appeared once. The CDR3 runs to 14 residues. The germline V gene has CDR1 MNHEY and CDR2 SVGAGI. Trimming removed 6 bases from V and 0 bases from J, with 9 bases in between. The protocol was immunoSEQ multiplex PCR, while the TCRdb copy is restricted to in-frame clones and leaves out a portion. The profile shows approximately 70,000 clones, about 83% of them singletons. This sequence joins TRBV6-5 and TRBJ1-5, with D hard to call. This TCR derives from a man aged 55 to 70 in good health. The sample taken for sequencing was blood. CDR3 protein: CASRRLNSNQPQHF. The CDR3 nucleotides are TGTGCCAGCAGGAGACTGAATAGCAATCAGCCCCAGCATTTT.